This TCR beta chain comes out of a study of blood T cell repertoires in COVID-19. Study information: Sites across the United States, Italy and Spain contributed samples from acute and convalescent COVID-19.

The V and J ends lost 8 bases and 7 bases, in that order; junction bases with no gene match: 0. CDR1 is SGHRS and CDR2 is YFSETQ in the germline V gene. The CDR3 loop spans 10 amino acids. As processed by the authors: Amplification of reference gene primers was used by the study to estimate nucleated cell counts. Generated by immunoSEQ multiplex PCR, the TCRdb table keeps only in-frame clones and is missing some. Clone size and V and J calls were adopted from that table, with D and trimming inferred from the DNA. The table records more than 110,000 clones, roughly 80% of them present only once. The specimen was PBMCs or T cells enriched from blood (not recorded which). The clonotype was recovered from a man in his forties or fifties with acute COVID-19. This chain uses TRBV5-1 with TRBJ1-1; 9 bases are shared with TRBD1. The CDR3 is CARTGGEAFF. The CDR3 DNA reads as TGCGCCAGGACAGGGGGTGAAGCTTTCTTT.